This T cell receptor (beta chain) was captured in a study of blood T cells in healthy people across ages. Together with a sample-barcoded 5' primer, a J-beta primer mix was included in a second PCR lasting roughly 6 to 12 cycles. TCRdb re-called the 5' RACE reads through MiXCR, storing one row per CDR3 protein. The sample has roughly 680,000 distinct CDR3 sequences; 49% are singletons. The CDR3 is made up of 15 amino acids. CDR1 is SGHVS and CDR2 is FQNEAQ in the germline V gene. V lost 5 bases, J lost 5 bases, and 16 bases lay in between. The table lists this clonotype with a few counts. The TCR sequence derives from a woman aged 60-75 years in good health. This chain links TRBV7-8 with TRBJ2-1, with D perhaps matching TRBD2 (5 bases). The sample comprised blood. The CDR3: CASSRRRVGDNEQFF. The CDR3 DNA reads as TGTGCCAGCAGCCGTAGAAGGGTCGGGGACAATGAGCAGTTCTTC.